One and the same sample provided the 14 T cell receptor beta chains below, sequenced in a study of identical twins. TCRdb reprocessed the 5' RACE reads via MiXCR and lists one record per CDR3 protein. The sample has about 660,000 distinct CDR3 sequences, less than 10% seen once. The same sample was also used in a study of yellow fever vaccine responses in identical twins.

Sample: PBMCs. The receptors here all came from a woman under 30 in good health.

The J gene is TRBJ2-1, the V gene TRBV5-1, with D possibly being TRBD1 or TRBD2 (5 bases each). Trimming left V 0 bases short and J 10 bases short, with 14 bases between. This CDR3 is built from 14 residues. Germline CDR1 reads SGHRS; CDR2 reads YFSETQ. As DNA, the CDR3 is TGCGCCAGCAGCTTGGCTCCAGGGAGCCTAGAGCAGTTCTTC. This sequence encodes CASSLAPGSLEQFF.

There are a few counts of this clonotype. The V and J genes are TRBV3-1 and TRBJ2-1, with a possible D match to TRBD2 (6 bases). The CDR3 is 19 residues long. In germline, CDR1 is LGHDT, CDR2 YNNKEL (reference sequence). The V gene lost 2 bases and the J gene lost 6 bases, with 26 bases spanning the gap. CDR3 nucleotides: TGTGCCAGCAGCCAACGCGGGGCAGTTATGGCACTAGGACCCAATGAGCAGTTCTTC. This codes for CASSQRGAVMALGPNEQFF.

The rearrangement uses TRBV27 and TRBJ1-2; 9 bases are a match to TRBD1. There are 16 residues in the CDR3. Looked up from germline, CDR1 is MNHEY and CDR2 is SMNVEV (reference sequence). V trimming: 5 bases; J trimming: 3 bases; junction bases outside the gene matches: 10. The CDR3, as DNA: TGTGCCAGCAGTCCCTCTGGGACAGGGTTCTACTATGGCTACACCTTC. Encoded protein: CASSPSGTGFYYGYTF.

This sequence joins TRBV10-1 and TRBJ2-7, with D unclear. Germline assignment: CDR1 WNHNN and CDR2 SYGVQD (reference sequence). V shed 1 base and J shed 2 bases, with 9 bases lying between them. The length of the CDR3 is 14 residues. CDR3 in amino acids: CASSEYTAPYEQYF. The CDR3, as DNA: TGCGCCAGCAGTGAGTATACGGCCCCCTACGAGCAGTACTTC.

There are a few counts of this clonotype. The chain joins TRBV14 to TRBJ2-6, with 7 positions matching TRBD1. CDR1 is SGHDN, CDR2 FVKESK, per germline. The J segment lost 0 bases and the V segment lost 4 bases, leaving 6 bases of the junction unmatched. This CDR3 spans 17 amino acids. CDR3 residues: CASSPFRGSSGANVLTF. In DNA form, the CDR3 reads TGTGCCAGCAGCCCCTTCAGGGGGAGCTCTGGGGCCAACGTCCTGACTTTC.

This clonotype has only one observation. Possible read error: a much larger clone is one base away. V and J are TRBV5-1 and TRBJ2-1, with 15 bases aligning to TRBD2. Unmatched junction bases numbered 12, after V lost 3 bases and J lost 2 bases. Germline-derived CDR1 and CDR2 are SGHRS and YFSETQ. The CDR3 runs to 20 residues. DNA for the CDR3: TGCGCCAGCAGCTGCAGCCCGGGACTAGCGGGAGGAAGTGCCTACAATGAGCAGTTCTTC. It codes for CASSCSPGLAGGSAYNEQFF.

This sequence joins TRBV5-5 and TRBJ1-5, with 10 bases lining up with TRBD1. The CDR3 loop spans 18 amino acids. The V gene's germline CDR1 is SGHKS and CDR2 YYEKEE (reference sequence). J was trimmed by 0 bases and V by 0 bases; bases with no gene match: 6. CDR3 DNA: TGTGCCAGCAGCTTGGGCCGGGACAGGGGATATAGCAATCAGCCCCAGCATTTT. It yields the protein CASSLGRDRGYSNQPQHF.

The chain joins TRBV19 to TRBJ2-1; maybe TRBD2 (5 bases). CDR1 is LNHDA, CDR2 SQIVND, per germline (reference sequence). The CDR3 contains 15 residues. The germline V and J ends were trimmed by 1 base and 4 bases, with 11 bases remaining between them. The CDR3, as DNA: TGTGCCAGTAGTATAGGGGGAGTTAGGTACAATGAGCAGTTCTTC. Protein: CASSIGGVRYNEQFF. Based on the CDR3 plus reference TRBV19 and TRBJ2-1, the full variable domain is DGGITQSPKYLFRKEGQNVTLSCEQNLNHDAMYWYRQDPGQGLRLIYYSQIVNDFQKGDIAEGYSVSREKKESFPLTVTSAQKNPTAFYLCASSIGGVRYNEQFFGPGTRLTVL.

This clonotype has at least ten counts. The chain couples TRBV28 to TRBJ2-7, with TRBD2 as a possible D gene (5 bases). The CDR3 runs to 15 residues. Trimming took off 6 bases at V and 5 bases at J, with 20 bases between the two ends. Germline-derived CDR1 and CDR2 are MDHEN and SYDVKM. The CDR3 region is CASSPHEGQVHEQYF. Here the CDR3 DNA reads TGTGCCAGCAGCCCGCACGAGGGCCAGGTCCACGAGCAGTACTTC.

V usage is TRBV4-1 and J usage is TRBJ2-7; TRBD2 agrees at 10 bases. Germline V gene data show CDR1 as MGHRA and CDR2 as YSYEKL. This CDR3 spans 16 amino acids. With 0 bases clipped from V and 0 bases from J, the junction kept 2 bases outside the gene matches. For the CDR3, the DNA is TGCGCCAGCAGCCAAGATACTAGCGGGGCCTCCTACGAGCAGTACTTC. Translated, it gives CASSQDTSGASYEQYF.

The J gene is TRBJ1-4, the V gene TRBV4-3, with TRBD1 identical over 8 bases. The CDR3 spans 18 residues. Trimming at V came to 1 base and at J to 5 bases, leaving 12 bases not matched to a gene. The V gene's germline CDR1 is LGHNA and CDR2 YSLEER. CDR3 loop: CASSQGDRLGVKNEKLFF. CDR3 DNA sequence: TGCGCCAGCAGCCAAGGGGACAGGCTGGGGGTAAAAAATGAAAAACTGTTTTTT.

The chain combines TRBV5-4 with TRBJ2-3; 7 nucleotides agree with TRBD2. This CDR3 is built from 15 residues. V lost 4 bases and J lost 7; bases outside the gene matches: 12. The germline V gene encodes CDR1 SGHNT and CDR2 YYREEE (reference sequence). This CDR3 is CASSAAAGVSYTQYF. The CDR3 nucleotides read TGTGCCAGCAGCGCTGCTGCGGGAGTTTCTTATACGCAGTATTTT.

The chain has TRBV29-1 and TRBJ2-7, with a tentative D call TRBD2 (6 bases). V was trimmed by 3 bases and J by 0 bases, leaving 12 bases between them. Germline-derived CDR1 and CDR2 are SQVTM and ANQGSEA. CDR3 length: 14 residues. The CDR3 coding sequence is TGCAGCGTTGAGGTTTGGCGGGACTCCTACGAGCAGTACTTC. It yields the protein CSVEVWRDSYEQYF.

This clonotype has only a few counts. V usage is TRBV6-5 and J usage is TRBJ2-1; D may match TRBD1 or TRBD2 (5 bases each). CDR3 length: 14 amino acids. The V gene's germline CDR1 is MNHEY and CDR2 SVGAGI. V was clipped by 3 bases and J by 6 bases, with 12 bases between them. The CDR3 coding sequence is TGTGCCAGCAGTTATCTGGGGGAGTTCAATGAGCAGTTCTTC. The encoded protein is CASSYLGEFNEQFF.